Listed here are 6 T cell receptor beta chains from one sample, sequenced in a study of blood T cell repertoires in COVID-19. TCRdb keeps only in-frame clones here, not all; method: immunoSEQ multiplex PCR. The repertoire holds roughly 140,000 clones, approximately 85% seen once, with around 8% in the top ten. Sequenced sample: peripheral blood. These receptors came from a woman aged 55-69 years with COVID-19, enrolled during active disease.

The CDR3, as DNA: TGTGCCAGCAGCCCGGTCCCCACCTACAATGAGCAGTTCTTC. Its protein product is CASSPVPTYNEQFF. This chain uses TRBV7-7 with TRBJ2-1; D uncertain. The CDR3 consists of 14 residues. Germline values: CDR1 SSHAT, CDR2 FNYEAQ (reference sequence). Trimming pared 5 bases from V and 2 bases from J, leaving 10 bases between.

The J gene is TRBJ2-4, the V gene TRBV3-1 (or the pseudogene TRBV3-2); D is perhaps TRBD1 (6 bases). Germline V CDR1 and CDR2: LGHDT, YNNKEL (reference sequence). The CDR3 sequence is 16 residues long. Deletions cut 4 bases from V and 8 bases from J, with 21 bases between. CDR3 region: CASSRIQGTLIHIQYF. For the CDR3, the DNA is TGTGCCAGCAGCCGAATACAGGGAACGTTGATACACATTCAGTACTTC.

V is TRBV20-1 and J is TRBJ1-3, with D unclear. Germline values: CDR1 DFQATT, CDR2 SNEGSKA (reference sequence). V was cut by 3 bases and J by 0 bases, with 12 bases left in between. The CDR3 spans 15 residues. The CDR3 protein is CSASIQRDSGNTIYF. CDR3 bases: TGCAGTGCTAGTATTCAGCGAGACTCTGGAAACACCATATATTTT.

There are a few counts of this clone. The chain couples TRBV4-2 to TRBJ2-2; no firm D call. This CDR3 comprises 16 residues. The ends were cut back, 1 base at V and 2 bases at J, with 11 bases in the middle. Germline lookup yields CDR1 LGHNA and CDR2 YNFKEQ. CDR3 loop: CASSQVVAANTGELFF. Here the CDR3 DNA reads TGTGCCAGCAGCCAAGTCGTAGCAGCTAACACCGGGGAGCTGTTTTTT.

The rearrangement joins TRBV19 to TRBJ1-2, with TRBD1 identical over 10 bases. CDR1 is LNHDA and CDR2 is SQIVND in the germline V gene (reference sequence). The CDR3 runs to 15 residues. V lost 5 bases, J lost 2 bases, and 5 bases stayed unmatched. The CDR3 spells CASSFPGQGNYGYTF. The CDR3 nucleotides read TGTGCCAGTAGTTTTCCGGGACAGGGGAACTATGGCTACACCTTC.

This clone was seen just once. Written as DNA, the CDR3 is TGTGCCAGCAGCTCGGGACAGGGAGACGAGCAGTACTTC. Protein: CASSSGQGDEQYF. J is TRBJ2-7 and V is TRBV7-9; 9 nucleotides agree with TRBD1. Germline V CDR1 and CDR2: SEHNR, FQNEAQ (reference sequence). CDR3 length: 13 amino acids. The V gene end was trimmed by 4 bases and the J gene end by 5 bases; junction bases not matched to a gene: 3.